The TCR beta chain under discussion was sequenced for a study of metastatic and nonmetastatic thyroid tumors. At the level of the study: For malignant and benign thyroid patients, tumor or nodule tissue and blood were the sources whose repertoires were compared.

Each patient went into thyroid surgery without having received any treatment. The CDR3 totals 12 residues. Germline V gene data show CDR1 as SGHKS and CDR2 as YYEKEE (reference sequence). TCRdb re-called clones via MiXCR from the PCR reads. Counted here are some 15,000 clones, roughly a third occurring once; the ten biggest clones make up around 13%. V and J are TRBV5-5 and TRBJ2-1; the D gene is possibly TRBD1 (6 bases). The assigned J gene may be wrong: the sequence end matches TRBJ2-7 better. The source is a male donor with papillary thyroid cancer or a benign thyroid nodule (not recorded which). Some clones in this sample may be carry-over from other donors' samples. The sample was tumor tissue. The CDR3 coding sequence is TGTGCCAGCAGCGGAACAGGGAGTGAGCAGTACTTC. Protein product: CASSGTGSEQYF.